This T cell receptor (beta chain) is from a study of spatial heterogeneity in lung cancer. Concerning this clonotype itself: Its antigen is not known.

Losses at the gene ends were 1 base for V and 2 bases for J; bases not matched to a gene: 9. The germline CDR1 and CDR2 sequences are DFQATT and SNEGSKA (reference sequence). The CDR3 contains 16 residues. Findings and limits, study-wide: Resection saw ubiquitous expanded tumor TCRs appear in blood more than follow-up did.

As for time point: sample taken at primary tumor resection. The sequenced material consisted of unsorted whole RNA from tumor, nontumor lung or frozen PBMC. Every molecule of TCR cDNA had its own unique molecular identifier. TCRdb used MiXCR to reprocess the 5' RACE reads, holding one entry per CDR3 protein. There are 75,000 to 85,000 distinct CDR3 sequences in the sample; roughly a fifth occur only once, and 5.5% to 7% lies in the top ten. This receptor was taken from a male donor with early-stage non-small cell lung cancer. The rearrangement joins TRBV20-1 to TRBJ2-7; TRBD1 matches 9 bases. Sample: PBMCs, taken at surgery. The CDR3 DNA is TGCAGTGCTAGAGGATCAGGGACAGGGAACCCCTACGAGCAGTACTTC. Protein product: CSARGSGTGNPYEQYF.